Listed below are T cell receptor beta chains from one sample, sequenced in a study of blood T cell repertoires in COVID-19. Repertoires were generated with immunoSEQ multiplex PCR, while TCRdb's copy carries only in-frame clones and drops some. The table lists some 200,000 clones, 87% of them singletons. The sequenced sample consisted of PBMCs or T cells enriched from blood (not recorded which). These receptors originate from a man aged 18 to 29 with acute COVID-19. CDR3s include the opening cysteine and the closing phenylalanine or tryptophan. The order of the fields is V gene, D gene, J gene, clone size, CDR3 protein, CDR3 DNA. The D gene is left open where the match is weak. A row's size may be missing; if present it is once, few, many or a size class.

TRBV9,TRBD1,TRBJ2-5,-,CASSIRWDREEETQYF,TGTGCCAGCAGCATCCGATGGGACAGGGAGGAAGAGACCCAGTACTTC
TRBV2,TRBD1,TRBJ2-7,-,CASSELRTGSPEQYF,TGTGCCAGCAGTGAACTCCGGACAGGGTCTCCGGAGCAGTACTTC
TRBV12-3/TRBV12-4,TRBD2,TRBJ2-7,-,CASRLADTYEQYF,TGTGCCAGCAGGCTAGCGGACACCTACGAGCAGTACTTC
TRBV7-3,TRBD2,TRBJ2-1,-,CASSSPGTSGDSSYNEQFF,TGTGCCAGCAGCTCTCCCGGGACTAGCGGGGACAGCTCCTACAATGAGCAGTTCTTC
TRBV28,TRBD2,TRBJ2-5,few,CASAVVSGRYQETQYF,TGTGCCAGCGCCGTAGTTAGCGGGAGGTACCAAGAGACCCAGTACTTC
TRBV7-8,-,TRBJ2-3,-,CASSFLGQPGGTDTQYF,TGTGCCAGCAGCTTCCTTGGACAGCCAGGGGGCACAGATACGCAGTATTTT
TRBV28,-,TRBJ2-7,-,CASSFSVYYEQYF,TGTGCCAGCAGTTTTTCGGTTTACTACGAGCAGTACTTC
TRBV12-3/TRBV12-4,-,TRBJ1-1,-,CASSLQSGTEAFF,TGTGCCAGCAGTTTGCAGTCCGGGACTGAAGCTTTCTTT
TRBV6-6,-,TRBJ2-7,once,CASSYPPDSYEQYF,TGTGCCAGCAGTTACCCACCAGACTCCTACGAGCAGTACTTC
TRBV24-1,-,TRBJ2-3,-,CATSSPGFSTDTQYF,TGTGCCACCAGTTCCCCAGGGTTCTCCACAGATACGCAGTATTTT
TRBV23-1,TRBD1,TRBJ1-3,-,CASSPRQGAGNTIYF,TGCGCCAGCAGTCCTCGACAGGGGGCTGGAAACACCATATATTTT
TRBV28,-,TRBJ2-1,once,CASSQPSESSYNEQFF,TGTGCCAGCAGTCAACCTAGCGAAAGCTCCTACAATGAGCAGTTCTTC
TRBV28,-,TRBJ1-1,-,CASRHTTGNTEAFF,TGTGCCAGCAGACATACCACAGGGAACACTGAAGCTTTCTTT
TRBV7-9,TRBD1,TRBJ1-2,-,CASSYLILQGADGYTF,TGTGCCAGCAGCTATCTAATTCTACAGGGGGCAGATGGCTACACCTTC
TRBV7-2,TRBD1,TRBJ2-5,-,CASSLGQGVLQETQYF,TGTGCCAGCAGCCTCGGACAGGGCGTCCTTCAAGAGACCCAGTACTTC
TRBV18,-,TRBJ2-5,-,CASSLDQGGAMDQYF,TGTGCCAGCTCCCTCGACCAGGGAGGTGCTATGGACCAGTACTTC
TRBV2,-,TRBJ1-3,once,CASRYRTSGNTIYF,TGTGCCAGCAGATACAGGACCTCTGGAAACACCATATATTTT
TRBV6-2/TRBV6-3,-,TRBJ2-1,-,CASSLSGNNEQFF,TGTGCCAGCAGTTTATCGGGGAACAATGAGCAGTTCTTC
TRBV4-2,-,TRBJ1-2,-,CASSQDRLQSKGYTF,TGTGCCAGCAGCCAAGATAGGTTACAGTCTAAAGGCTACACCTTC
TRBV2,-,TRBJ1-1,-,CASSLGEGNTEAFF,TGTGCCAGCAGCCTCGGGGAGGGGAACACTGAAGCTTTCTTT
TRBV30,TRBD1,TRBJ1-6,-,CAWSRSTGSNSPLHF,TGTGCCTGGAGTCGTTCGACAGGGAGTAATTCACCCCTCCACTTT
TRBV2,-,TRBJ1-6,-,CASCSGQNSPLHF,TGTGCCAGCTGTTCGGGACAAAATTCACCCCTCCACTTT
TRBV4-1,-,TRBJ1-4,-,CASKPSAVATNEKLFF,TGCGCCAGCAAGCCAAGCGCGGTTGCAACTAATGAAAAACTGTTTTTT
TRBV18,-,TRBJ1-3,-,CASSATGLGGNTIYF,TGTGCCAGCTCGGCAACAGGGCTAGGCGGAAACACCATATATTTT
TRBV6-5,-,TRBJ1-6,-,CASSTTGSSSPLHF,TGTGCCAGCAGCACCACAGGGAGCAGTTCACCCCTCCACTTT
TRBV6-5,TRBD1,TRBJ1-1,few,CASSYSITGAGEAFF,TGTGCCAGCAGTTACTCCATTACAGGGGCTGGTGAAGCTTTCTTT
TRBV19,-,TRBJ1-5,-,CASSITGPLYSNQPQHF,TGTGCCAGTAGTATCACAGGGCCCCTCTATAGCAATCAGCCCCAGCATTTT
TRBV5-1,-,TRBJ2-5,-,CASSLRGSSNQETQYF,TGCGCCAGCAGCTTGAGAGGGTCCTCAAACCAAGAGACCCAGTACTTC
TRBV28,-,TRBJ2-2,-,CASAVSNTGELFF,TGTGCCAGCGCGGTATCGAACACCGGGGAGCTGTTTTTT
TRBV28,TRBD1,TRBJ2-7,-,CATSPGTAYEQYF,TGTGCCACCTCACCCGGGACAGCCTACGAGCAGTACTTC
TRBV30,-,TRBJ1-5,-,CAWSVMSSNQPQHF,TGTGCCTGGAGTGTAATGAGCTCGAATCAGCCCCAGCATTTT
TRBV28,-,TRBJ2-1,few,CASSFPLSSEQFF,TGTGCCAGCAGTTTTCCCTTGAGTAGTGAGCAGTTCTTC
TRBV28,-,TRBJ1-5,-,CASSLWAGSNQPQHF,TGTGCCAGCAGTTTATGGGCAGGGAGCAATCAGCCCCAGCATTTT
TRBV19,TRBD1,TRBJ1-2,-,CASSPDRKGGYTF,TGTGCCAGTAGCCCGGACAGGAAGGGGGGCTACACCTTC
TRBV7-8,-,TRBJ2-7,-,CASSLAQRAVYEQYF,TGTGCCAGCAGCTTAGCCCAGCGGGCAGTCTACGAGCAGTACTTC
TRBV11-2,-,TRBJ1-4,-,CASSRRATNEKLFF,TGTGCCAGCAGCCGGAGGGCGACTAATGAAAAACTGTTTTTT
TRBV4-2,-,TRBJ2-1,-,CASSQERSNEQFF,TGTGCCAGCAGCCAAGAGCGCTCCAATGAGCAGTTCTTC
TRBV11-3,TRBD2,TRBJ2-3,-,CASSLITGGHSSTDTQYF,TGTGCCAGCAGCTTAATTACGGGAGGGCACAGTAGCACAGATACGCAGTATTTT
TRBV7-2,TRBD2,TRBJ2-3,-,CASSARPLAGGLGDTQYF,TGTGCCAGCAGCGCACGACCTCTAGCGGGAGGGCTTGGAGATACGCAGTATTTT
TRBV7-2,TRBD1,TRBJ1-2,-,CASSFSQGADYGYTF,TGTGCCAGCAGCTTCTCTCAGGGGGCGGACTATGGCTACACCTTC
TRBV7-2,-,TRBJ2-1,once,CASSPDTQREQFF,TGTGCCAGCAGCCCCGACACCCAACGGGAGCAGTTCTTC
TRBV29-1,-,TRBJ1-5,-,CSVEETGTGQPQHF,TGCAGCGTTGAAGAAACAGGGACGGGGCAGCCCCAGCATTTT
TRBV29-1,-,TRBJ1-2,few,CSATDSSPGYTF,TGCAGCGCTACGGACTCTTCGCCTGGCTACACCTTC
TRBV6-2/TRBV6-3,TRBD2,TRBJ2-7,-,CASSYIPSGRFYEQYF,TGTGCCAGCAGTTACATTCCTAGCGGGAGATTTTACGAGCAGTACTTC
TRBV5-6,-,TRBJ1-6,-,CASSFNPRGNSPLHF,TGTGCCAGCAGCTTCAATCCCAGGGGTAATTCACCCCTCCACTTT
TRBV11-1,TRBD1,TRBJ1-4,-,CASSSPGQGGEKLFF,TGTGCCAGCAGCTCACCGGGACAGGGGGGTGAAAAACTGTTTTTT
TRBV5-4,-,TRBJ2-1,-,CASSLGQERLVEQFF,TGTGCCAGCAGCTTGGGACAGGAACGTTTGGTGGAGCAGTTCTTC
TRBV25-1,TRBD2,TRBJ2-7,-,CASSGRGASGTPEQYF,TGTGCCAGCAGCGGACGGGGCGCTAGCGGGACCCCCGAGCAGTACTTC
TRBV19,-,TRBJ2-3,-,CAARGSQTDTQYF,TGTGCCGCCAGGGGATCACAGACAGATACGCAGTATTTT
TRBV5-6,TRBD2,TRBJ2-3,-,CASSLGLAGVFDTQYF,TGTGCCAGCAGCTTAGGACTAGCGGGAGTTTTTGATACGCAGTATTTT
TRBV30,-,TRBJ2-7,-,CAWSVGVRNEQYF,TGTGCCTGGAGTGTAGGGGTCAGGAACGAGCAGTACTTC
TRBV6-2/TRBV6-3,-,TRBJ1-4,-,CASSPSDEKLFF,TGTGCCAGCAGTCCCTCGGATGAAAAACTGTTTTTT
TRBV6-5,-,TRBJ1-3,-,CASTTGNGNTIYF,TGTGCCAGTACCACGGGGAACGGAAACACCATATATTTT